The 27 T cell receptor beta chains given below trace back to one sample, sequenced in a study of control samples from healthy donors and cancer patients. Data came from immunoSEQ multiplex PCR; TCRdb stores just in-frame clones and leaves some out. The sample consists of approximately 160,000 clones, about 91% of them appearing once. Material: blood. The receptor source for this set is a middle-aged woman in good health.

The chain recombines TRBV9 with TRBJ2-7, with a weak D call TRBD2 (6 bases). Trimming took off 0 bases at V and 2 bases at J, with 18 bases between the two ends. This CDR3 region has 17 residues. Germline lookup yields CDR1 SGDLS and CDR2 YYNGEE. CDR3 amino acids: CASSVGWRRGAPYEQYF. In DNA, the CDR3 is TGTGCCAGCAGCGTAGGTTGGAGGCGGGGCGCCCCCTACGAGCAGTACTTC.

The chain joins TRBV6-5 to TRBJ2-7; maybe TRBD1 (6 bases). CDR3 size: 15 residues. Germline CDR1 is MNHEY and CDR2 is SVGAGI. Trimming removed 0 bases at V and 2 bases at J, with 11 bases between. In nucleotides, the CDR3 is TGTGCCAGCAGTTACTCGGGGCAGGGGACCTACGAGCAGTACTTC. The encoded protein is CASSYSGQGTYEQYF.

The V gene is TRBV9, the J gene TRBJ1-1; TRBD1 matches at 7 bases. V lost 3 bases and J lost 4; bases outside the gene matches: 9. In germline, CDR1 is SGDLS, CDR2 YYNGEE. This CDR3 has 15 residues. The CDR3 DNA sequence: TGTGCCAGCAGCGCGTACCCGACAGGGATCACTGAAGCTTTCTTT. This translates into CASSAYPTGITEAFF.

The chain links TRBV7-9 to TRBJ2-5, with 9 bases fitting TRBD1. The CDR3 covers 12 residues. The germline V gene encodes CDR1 SEHNR and CDR2 FQNEAQ (reference sequence). Trimming at V came to 5 bases and at J to 10 bases, leaving 5 bases not matched to a gene. CDR3 in amino acids: CASSRGDRDQYF. CDR3 coding DNA: TGTGCCAGCAGCCGCGGGGACAGGGACCAGTACTTC.

The rearrangement joins TRBV14 to TRBJ1-4; the D is unclear. The CDR3 extends over 15 amino acids. Between the trimmed V and J ends, which lost 0 bases and 8 bases, there was a span of 13 bases. Germline V gene data show CDR1 as SGHDN and CDR2 as FVKESK. In DNA, the CDR3 is TGTGCCAGCAGCCAAGAACGGCAGCTCGGAGAAAAACTGTTTTTT. Translated: CASSQERQLGEKLFF.

This clone has only one observation. The CDR3 spells CASSFAEYGYTF. For the CDR3, the DNA is TGTGCCAGCAGTTTCGCGGAGTATGGCTACACCTTC. The chain uses TRBV12-3 or TRBV12-4 and TRBJ1-2; D remains unclear. This CDR3 has 12 residues. Trimming took off 3 bases at V and 5 bases at J, with 7 bases between the two ends.

The chain carries TRBV6-1 and TRBJ1-1; D ambiguous. V gave up 1 base and J gave up 0 bases, with 12 bases separating them. The CDR3 spans 16 residues. Per the germline V gene, CDR1 is MNHNS and CDR2 is SASEGT. The CDR3 DNA is TGTGCCAGCAGTGAAGTGGTGGGCGGGATGAACACTGAAGCTTTCTTT. Translating it yields CASSEVVGGMNTEAFF.

The chain has TRBV12-3 or TRBV12-4 and TRBJ2-5; perhaps TRBD1 as D (5 bases). Trimming cost V 5 bases and J 5 bases, with 12 bases left between them. CDR3 size: 13 residues. The DNA for the CDR3 is TGTGCCAGCAGTCTAGACAGTGGGGAGACCCAGTACTTC. It codes for CASSLDSGETQYF.

The chain is built from TRBV5-1 and TRBJ2-6, with unresolved D. From germline, CDR1 is SGHRS and CDR2 YFSETQ. The CDR3 length is 14 residues. V lost 3 bases to trimming and J lost 1 base, with 5 bases between them. CDR3 bases: TGCGCCAGCAGCTCCATGTCTGGGGCCAACGTCCTGACTTTC. This codes for CASSSMSGANVLTF.

The V call is TRBV9, the J call TRBJ2-1; D remains unclear. The CDR3 runs 16 residues. Germline-derived CDR1 and CDR2 are SGDLS and YYNGEE. Trimming cost V 0 bases and J 1 base, with 11 bases left between them. This chain's CDR3 is CASSVDSFGSYNEQFF. DNA of the CDR3: TGTGCCAGCAGCGTAGACAGTTTTGGGTCCTACAATGAGCAGTTCTTC.

In DNA form, the CDR3 reads TGTGCCAGCAGCTTTAACAGGGAAAACACTGAAGCTTTCTTT. Translated, it gives CASSFNRENTEAFF. This sequence joins TRBV5-8 and TRBJ1-1; tentatively, D is TRBD1 (6 bases). The CDR3 covers 14 residues. Germline values: CDR1 SGHTS, CDR2 YDEGEE. V lost 2 bases, J lost 2 bases, and 10 bases lay in between. The variable domain in full, with the rest retrieved from reference TRBV5-8 and TRBJ1-1, is EAGVTQSPTHLIKTRGQQATLRCSPISGHTSVYWYQQALGLGLQFLLWYDEGEERNRGNFPPRFSGRQFPNYSSELNVNALELEDSALYLCASSFNRENTEAFFGQGTRLTVV.

The rearrangement joins TRBV3-1 (or the pseudogene TRBV3-2) to TRBJ1-1; D remains ambiguous. Germline V gene lookup returns CDR1 LGHDT and CDR2 YNNKEL (reference sequence). V was cut by 3 bases and J by 1 base, with 6 bases left in between. This CDR3 is built from 13 residues. In DNA form, the CDR3 reads TGTGCCAGCAGCCAGGGTGCGAACACTGAAGCTTTCTTT. Translating it yields CASSQGANTEAFF.

This clone has just a few counts. The J gene is TRBJ2-7, the V gene TRBV7-2, with 8 nucleotides matching TRBD1. The CDR3 sequence is 14 residues long. V shed 3 bases and J 2 bases; nucleotides not matched to a gene: 3. In germline, CDR1 is SGHTA, CDR2 FQGNSA. CDR3: CASSLGDRPYEQYF. The CDR3 coding sequence is TGTGCCAGCAGCTTGGGGGACAGGCCCTACGAGCAGTACTTC.

The chain uses TRBV7-9 and TRBJ2-5; 9 bases match TRBD1. V lost 5 bases, J lost 1 base, and 8 bases stayed unmatched. CDR1 and CDR2 from the germline V gene are SEHNR and FQNEAQ (reference sequence). CDR3 length equals 16 residues. This CDR3 is CASSHGTGKPQETQYF. The CDR3, as DNA: TGTGCCAGCAGCCATGGGACAGGGAAGCCCCAAGAGACCCAGTACTTC.

This rearrangement joins TRBV3-1 (or the pseudogene TRBV3-2) to TRBJ2-3; D might be TRBD1 (6 bases). Germline lookup yields CDR1 LGHDT and CDR2 YNNKEL (reference sequence). V was pared by 5 bases and J by 2 bases, with 17 bases between. The CDR3 runs 16 residues. CDR3 in amino acids: CASSDLVTGTTDTQYF. The CDR3 DNA follows: TGTGCCAGCAGCGACCTTGTGACAGGAACCACAGATACGCAGTATTTT.

This rearrangement joins TRBV14 to TRBJ2-3, with 14 bases aligning to TRBD2. This CDR3 has 20 residues. In germline, CDR1 is SGHDN, CDR2 FVKESK. V gave up 3 bases and J gave up 0 bases; unmatched junction bases: 11. CDR3 residues: CASSQPGLAGESASTDTQYF. The DNA for the CDR3 is TGTGCCAGCAGCCAGCCGGGACTAGCGGGGGAGAGTGCTAGCACAGATACGCAGTATTTT.

The genes are TRBV21-1 and TRBJ2-5; the tabulated D call, TRBD2, remains unverified against the DNA. TRBV21-1 is assigned pseudogene status. There are 14 residues in the CDR3. The CDR3: CASRITGGEETQYF. The CDR3 nucleotides read TGTGCCAGCCGCATAACGGGGGGGGAAGAGACCCAGTACTTC.

This chain links TRBV6-5 with TRBJ1-3; TRBD1 agrees at 7 bases. The CDR3 consists of 12 residues. Germline V gene data show CDR1 as MNHEY and CDR2 as SVGAGI. V was pared by 6 bases and J by 16 bases, with 12 bases of the junction left unmatched. This chain's CDR3 is CASRGPGGDSYF. In nucleotides, the CDR3 is TGTGCCAGCAGAGGGCCTGGGGGGGACAGTTATTTT.

The chain uses TRBV5-4 and TRBJ1-1, with D possibly being TRBD1 (5 bases). This CDR3 region has 14 residues. The germline V gene encodes CDR1 SGHNT and CDR2 YYREEE (reference sequence). The V gene lost 1 base and the J gene lost 3 bases, with 10 bases spanning the gap. CDR3 in amino acids: CASSLSGGYTEAFF. CDR3 nucleotides: TGTGCCAGCAGCTTGTCGGGGGGGTACACTGAAGCTTTCTTT.

The gene calls are TRBV19 and TRBJ1-1, with D unresolved. CDR1 LNHDA and CDR2 SQIVND come from the germline V gene (reference sequence). V was trimmed by 3 bases and J by 2 bases, leaving 7 bases between them. The CDR3 consists of 13 residues. The CDR3: CASSILGNTEAFF. DNA of the CDR3: TGTGCCAGTAGTATTCTGGGCAACACTGAAGCTTTCTTT.

The gene calls are TRBV14 and TRBJ2-3; tentatively, D is TRBD1 or TRBD2 (6 bases each). The ends were cut back, 4 bases at V and 6 bases at J, with 8 bases in the middle. Germline values: CDR1 SGHDN, CDR2 FVKESK. The CDR3 has 12 residues. CDR3 sequence (DNA): TGTGCCAGCAGCCTAGGGGGGGATACGCAGTATTTT. Protein product: CASSLGGDTQYF.

J is TRBJ1-2 and V is TRBV10-2; TRBD1 is a possible D gene (6 bases). CDR1 and CDR2 (germline): WSHSY, SAAADI. Deletions cut 4 bases from V and 7 bases from J, with 16 bases between. There are 14 residues in the CDR3. The CDR3: CASSATGRVGGYTF. In DNA, the CDR3 is TGCGCCAGCAGTGCTACAGGGAGAGTCGGTGGCTACACCTTC.

The chain couples TRBV7-9 to TRBJ2-3, with D perhaps matching TRBD2 (6 bases). Trimming took 6 bases from V and 2 from J, leaving 15 bases between them. The germline V gene encodes CDR1 SEHNR and CDR2 FQNEAQ (reference sequence). The length of the CDR3 is 15 residues. CDR3 coding DNA: TGTGCCAGCAGGGCACTCGGGGGACTCACAGATACGCAGTATTTT. Its translation is CASRALGGLTDTQYF.

This chain uses TRBV19 with TRBJ1-1; no definite D call. V was shortened by 4 bases and J by 4 bases, with 10 bases between the two germline ends. The CDR3 is 13 amino acids. The germline gives CDR1 LNHDA, CDR2 SQIVND (reference sequence). DNA for the CDR3: TGTGCCAGTAGTAGCACGAGGTTCACTGAAGCTTTCTTT. Translation gives CASSSTRFTEAFF.

The chain recombines TRBV18 with TRBJ2-7, with D perhaps TRBD1 (5 bases). The germline V gene encodes CDR1 KGHSH and CDR2 LQKENI. V lost 8 bases to trimming and J lost 3 bases, with 23 bases between them. CDR3 length equals 16 residues. In DNA, the CDR3 is TGTGCCAGCGCCATCAAGCTCACAGGTTTCTGCTACGAGCAGTACTTC. The encoded protein is CASAIKLTGFCYEQYF.

The rearrangement joins TRBV28 to TRBJ2-3, with no clear D. The V gene lost 6 bases and the J gene lost 0 bases, with 10 bases spanning the gap. Germline CDR1 is MDHEN and CDR2 is SYDVKM. The CDR3 runs to 14 residues. This CDR3 reads CASRAYTSTDTQYF. As DNA, the CDR3 is TGTGCCAGCAGGGCTTACACTAGCACAGATACGCAGTATTTT.

The V and J genes are TRBV7-6 and TRBJ2-2, with TRBD2 matching 9 bases. The germline CDR1 and CDR2 sequences are SGHVS and FNYEAQ. Trimming removed 3 bases from V and 1 base from J; junction bases left unmatched: 3. The CDR3 has 16 residues. CDR3 DNA: TGTGCCAGCAGCTTTTCAGCGGGGGGGAACACCGGGGAGCTGTTTTTT. Its translation is CASSFSAGGNTGELFF.